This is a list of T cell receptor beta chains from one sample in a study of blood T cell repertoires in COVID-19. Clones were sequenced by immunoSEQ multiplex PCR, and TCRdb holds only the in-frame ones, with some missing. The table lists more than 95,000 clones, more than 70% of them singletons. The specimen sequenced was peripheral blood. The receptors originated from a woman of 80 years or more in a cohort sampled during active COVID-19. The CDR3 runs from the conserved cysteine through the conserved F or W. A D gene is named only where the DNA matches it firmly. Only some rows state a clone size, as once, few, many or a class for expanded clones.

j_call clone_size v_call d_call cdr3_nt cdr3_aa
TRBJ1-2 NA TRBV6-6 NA TGTGCCAGCAGTCCACCGCAAGGGGTCGGTAACTATGGCTACACCTTC CASSPPQGVGNYGYTF
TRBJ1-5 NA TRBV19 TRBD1 TGTGCCAGTAGTGCTGACAGGGTTAATCAGCCCCAGCATTTT CASSADRVNQPQHF
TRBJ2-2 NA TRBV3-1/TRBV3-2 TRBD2 TGTGCCAGCAGCCATAGGACTAGCGGGAACACCGGGGAGCTGTTTTTT CASSHRTSGNTGELFF
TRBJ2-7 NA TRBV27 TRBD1 TGTGCCAGCAGCCTAGGGACAGCTAGAACCTACGAGCAGTACTTC CASSLGTARTYEQYF
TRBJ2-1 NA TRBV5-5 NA TGTGCCAGCTCGCGGGGCCCCGACAATGAGCAGTTCTTC CASSRGPDNEQFF
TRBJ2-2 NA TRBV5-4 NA TGTGCCAGCAGCCCCGCGGGGAACACCGGGGAGCTGTTTTTT CASSPAGNTGELFF
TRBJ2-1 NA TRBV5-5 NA TGTGCCAGCAGCGCTGACATTTACGAGCAGTTCTTC CASSADIYEQFF
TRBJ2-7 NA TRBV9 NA TGTGCCAGCAGCCCTTCGGTCAATCTCTACGAGCAGTACTTC CASSPSVNLYEQYF
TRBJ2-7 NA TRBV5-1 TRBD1 TGCGCCAGCAGGGGGCGACAGGGGTCCGCCGAGCAGTACTTC CASRGRQGSAEQYF
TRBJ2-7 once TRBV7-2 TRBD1 TGTGCCAGCAGCCCAGACAGGGTACGCGAGCAGTACTTC CASSPDRVREQYF
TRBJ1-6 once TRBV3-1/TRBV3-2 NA TGTGCCAGCAGCCAGGCAACAGGGATTAATTCACCCCTCCACTTT CASSQATGINSPLHF
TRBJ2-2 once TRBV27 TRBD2 TGTGCCAGCAGTCGCCCTAGCGGGGTGGGGACCGGGGAGCTGTTTTTT CASSRPSGVGTGELFF
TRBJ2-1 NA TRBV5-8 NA TGTGCCAGCAGTCCTTTAAATGAGCAGTTCTTC CASSPLNEQFF
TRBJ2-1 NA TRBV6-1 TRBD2 TGTGCCAGCAGTGAAGCGGTCCTAGCGGGGGTAAATGAGCAGTTCTTC CASSEAVLAGVNEQFF
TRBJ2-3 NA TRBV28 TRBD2 TGTGCCAGCGGTCCAGCGGGATACACAGATACGCAGTATTTT CASGPAGYTDTQYF
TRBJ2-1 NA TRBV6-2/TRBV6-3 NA TGTGCCAGCAGTTACTTGACCGGAGGAGAGTTCTTC CASSYLTGGEFF
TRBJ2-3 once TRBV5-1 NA TGCGCCAGCAGACAGGACTCTTCGGGGGCAGATACGCAGTATTTT CASRQDSSGADTQYF
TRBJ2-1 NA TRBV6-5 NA TGTGCCAGCAGTTCGCGGAGGAGCTCCTACAATGAGCAGTTCTTC CASSSRRSSYNEQFF
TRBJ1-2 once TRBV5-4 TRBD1 TGTGCCAGCAGGGGAACCGGGACAGGGATCTATGGCTACACCTTC CASRGTGTGIYGYTF
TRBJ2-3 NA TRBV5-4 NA TGTGCCAGCAGCCTTGACTTAGCCTCGGCCACAGATACGCAGTATTTT CASSLDLASATDTQYF
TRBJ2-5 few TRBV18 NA TGTGCCAGCTCACCCCTCCTAGAGACCCAGTACTTC CASSPLLETQYF